The rows below give T cell receptor beta chains drawn from one sample of a study of blood T cell repertoires in COVID-19. Profiling relied on immunoSEQ multiplex PCR, and the TCRdb table lists in-frame clones only, not all of them. The sample records approximately 260,000 clones, roughly nine tenths being singletons. What was sequenced was PBMCs or T cells enriched from blood (not recorded which). The receptors derive from a woman aged 25 to 39 with acute COVID-19. Both conserved end residues are part of each CDR3. Fields, in order: clone size, J gene, D gene, V gene, CDR3 protein, CDR3 DNA. A D gene is named only where the DNA matches it firmly. Some rows mark clone size as missing; the rest say once, few, many or name a class of expanded clone.

clone_size: NA; j_call: TRBJ2-1; d_call: TRBD2; v_call: TRBV19; cdr3_aa: CASRPTSGDYNEQFF; cdr3_nt: TGTGCCAGTAGACCCACTAGCGGGGACTACAATGAGCAGTTCTTC
clone_size: NA; j_call: TRBJ2-1; d_call: TRBD2; v_call: TRBV15; cdr3_aa: CATSRVVLAGVNEQFF; cdr3_nt: TGTGCCACCAGCAGAGTTGTACTAGCGGGAGTGAATGAGCAGTTCTTC
clone_size: NA; j_call: TRBJ1-1; d_call: TRBD1; v_call: TRBV6-5; cdr3_aa: CASSYPGQGVPEAFF; cdr3_nt: TGTGCCAGCAGTTATCCGGGACAGGGGGTACCTGAAGCTTTCTTT
clone_size: NA; j_call: TRBJ2-1; d_call: TRBD2; v_call: TRBV29-1; cdr3_aa: CSVPQPAGGGYDNEQFF; cdr3_nt: TGCAGCGTCCCACAACCAGCGGGAGGGGGGTACGACAATGAGCAGTTCTTC
clone_size: NA; j_call: TRBJ1-4; d_call: TRBD1; v_call: TRBV28; cdr3_aa: CASSSHGTGAFNEKLFF; cdr3_nt: TGTGCCAGCAGCTCCCATGGGACAGGCGCTTTTAATGAAAAACTGTTTTTT
clone_size: NA; j_call: TRBJ2-1; d_call: NA; v_call: TRBV6-2/TRBV6-3; cdr3_aa: CASSYRNYYNEQFF; cdr3_nt: TGTGCCAGCAGTTACCGGAACTACTACAATGAGCAGTTCTTC
clone_size: NA; j_call: TRBJ1-2; d_call: NA; v_call: TRBV3-1/TRBV3-2; cdr3_aa: CASSQPTAGYTF; cdr3_nt: TGTGCCAGCAGCCAACCGACAGCTGGCTACACCTTC
clone_size: NA; j_call: TRBJ2-7; d_call: NA; v_call: TRBV28; cdr3_aa: CASSGHRSYEQYF; cdr3_nt: TGTGCCAGCAGTGGACATCGCTCCTACGAGCAGTACTTC
clone_size: NA; j_call: TRBJ1-6; d_call: NA; v_call: TRBV11-1; cdr3_aa: CASSLNGGYNSPLHF; cdr3_nt: TGTGCCAGCAGCTTAAACGGGGGTTATAATTCACCCCTCCACTTT
clone_size: NA; j_call: TRBJ1-1; d_call: NA; v_call: TRBV5-8; cdr3_aa: CASSLWLNTEAFF; cdr3_nt: TGTGCCAGCAGCTTGTGGCTGAACACTGAAGCTTTCTTT
clone_size: NA; j_call: TRBJ2-7; d_call: NA; v_call: TRBV12-3/TRBV12-4; cdr3_aa: CASSPKYEQYF; cdr3_nt: TGTGCCAGCAGTCCTAAATACGAGCAGTACTTC
clone_size: NA; j_call: TRBJ2-7; d_call: TRBD1; v_call: TRBV5-1; cdr3_aa: CASSLGQSYEQYF; cdr3_nt: TGCGCCAGCAGCCTGGGACAGTCCTACGAGCAGTACTTC
clone_size: NA; j_call: TRBJ1-1; d_call: TRBD1; v_call: TRBV19; cdr3_aa: CATRPDRGTEAFF; cdr3_nt: TGTGCCACGCGGCCGGACAGGGGCACTGAAGCTTTCTTT
clone_size: NA; j_call: TRBJ2-7; d_call: TRBD1; v_call: TRBV6-6; cdr3_aa: CASRGTGGSYEQYF; cdr3_nt: TGTGCCAGCAGGGGGACAGGGGGCTCGTACGAGCAGTACTTC
clone_size: once; j_call: TRBJ2-1; d_call: TRBD1; v_call: TRBV28; cdr3_aa: CASSYDRGPNEQFF; cdr3_nt: TGTGCCAGCAGCTACGACAGGGGGCCTAATGAGCAGTTCTTC
clone_size: NA; j_call: TRBJ1-2; d_call: NA; v_call: TRBV6-5; cdr3_aa: CASLSHGDYGYTF; cdr3_nt: TGTGCCAGCCTTTCCCACGGAGATTATGGCTACACCTTC
clone_size: NA; j_call: TRBJ2-5; d_call: NA; v_call: TRBV11-2; cdr3_aa: CASSVGTQETQYF; cdr3_nt: TGTGCCAGCAGCGTGGGGACTCAAGAGACCCAGTACTTC
clone_size: once; j_call: TRBJ2-1; d_call: TRBD2; v_call: TRBV9; cdr3_aa: CASSGTSGFHEQFF; cdr3_nt: TGTGCCAGCAGCGGGACTAGCGGGTTCCATGAGCAGTTCTTC
clone_size: NA; j_call: TRBJ1-5; d_call: NA; v_call: TRBV19; cdr3_aa: CASSPTQRQPQHF; cdr3_nt: TGTGCCAGTAGTCCCACCCAGAGGCAGCCCCAGCATTTT
clone_size: once; j_call: TRBJ1-1; d_call: NA; v_call: TRBV18; cdr3_aa: CASSSQDMNTEAFF; cdr3_nt: TGTGCCAGCTCATCGCAGGATATGAACACTGAAGCTTTCTTT
clone_size: NA; j_call: TRBJ2-1; d_call: TRBD1; v_call: TRBV7-6; cdr3_aa: CASSLWTGESGEQFF; cdr3_nt: TGTGCCAGCAGCCTCTGGACAGGGGAGAGTGGTGAGCAGTTCTTC
clone_size: NA; j_call: TRBJ2-1; d_call: NA; v_call: TRBV7-8; cdr3_aa: CASSQYSTTSSIYNEQFF; cdr3_nt: TGTGCCAGCAGCCAATATTCAACCACTAGCTCTATCTACAATGAGCAGTTCTTC
clone_size: NA; j_call: TRBJ2-3; d_call: TRBD2; v_call: TRBV5-6; cdr3_aa: CASSRKRGLSTDTQYF; cdr3_nt: TGTGCCAGCAGCAGGAAGCGGGGACTTAGCACAGATACGCAGTATTTT
clone_size: NA; j_call: TRBJ2-1; d_call: NA; v_call: TRBV6-5; cdr3_aa: CASSYLQGREQFF; cdr3_nt: TGTGCCAGCAGTTACCTCCAGGGAAGGGAGCAGTTCTTC
clone_size: NA; j_call: TRBJ2-3; d_call: NA; v_call: TRBV6-6; cdr3_aa: CASSYRHLNPSDTQYF; cdr3_nt: TGTGCCAGCAGTTATAGACACCTCAACCCCTCAGATACGCAGTATTTT
clone_size: NA; j_call: TRBJ2-1; d_call: TRBD2; v_call: TRBV5-1; cdr3_aa: CASSLAVAGDSEQFF; cdr3_nt: TGCGCCAGCAGCTTGGCGGTAGCGGGAGACTCCGAGCAGTTCTTC
clone_size: once; j_call: TRBJ1-4; d_call: TRBD1; v_call: TRBV7-9; cdr3_aa: CASSTRQGAKLFF; cdr3_nt: TGTGCCAGCAGCACACGACAGGGCGCAAAACTGTTTTTT
clone_size: once; j_call: TRBJ2-7; d_call: TRBD2; v_call: TRBV5-4; cdr3_aa: CASSLSGSAHEQYF; cdr3_nt: TGTGCCAGCAGCTTGAGCGGGAGTGCCCACGAGCAGTACTTC
clone_size: few; j_call: TRBJ1-2; d_call: NA; v_call: TRBV9; cdr3_aa: CASSVAMGSGGYTF; cdr3_nt: TGTGCCAGCAGCGTAGCTATGGGATCGGGAGGCTACACCTTC
clone_size: NA; j_call: TRBJ2-2; d_call: TRBD2; v_call: TRBV5-4; cdr3_aa: CASSSVGTSGTGELFF; cdr3_nt: TGTGCCAGCAGTTCAGTTGGGACTAGCGGCACCGGGGAGCTGTTTTTT
clone_size: NA; j_call: TRBJ2-1; d_call: NA; v_call: TRBV9; cdr3_aa: CASTTATDNEQFF; cdr3_nt: TGTGCCAGCACCACAGCAACGGATAATGAGCAGTTCTTC
clone_size: NA; j_call: TRBJ2-7; d_call: TRBD2; v_call: TRBV9; cdr3_aa: CASTVGLANYEQYF; cdr3_nt: TGTGCCAGCACCGTTGGACTAGCAAACTACGAGCAGTACTTC
clone_size: NA; j_call: TRBJ1-5; d_call: NA; v_call: TRBV29-1; cdr3_aa: CSVGGEGQPQHF; cdr3_nt: TGCAGCGTTGGGGGGGAGGGTCAGCCCCAGCATTTT
clone_size: NA; j_call: TRBJ2-7; d_call: TRBD2; v_call: TRBV6-1; cdr3_aa: CASSAPGLAGVVYEQYF; cdr3_nt: TGTGCCAGCAGTGCCCCGGGACTAGCGGGGGTTGTCTACGAGCAGTACTTC
clone_size: NA; j_call: TRBJ1-3; d_call: NA; v_call: TRBV10-3; cdr3_aa: CAISETAGASGNTIYF; cdr3_nt: TGTGCCATCAGTGAGACCGCAGGGGCCTCTGGAAACACCATATATTTT
clone_size: few; j_call: TRBJ1-5; d_call: NA; v_call: TRBV7-2; cdr3_aa: CASSLRIQGNQPQHF; cdr3_nt: TGTGCCAGCAGCTTGAGAATACAGGGAAATCAGCCCCAGCATTTT
clone_size: NA; j_call: TRBJ2-1; d_call: NA; v_call: TRBV5-1; cdr3_aa: CASSFVGGVGSYNEQFF; cdr3_nt: TGCGCCAGCAGCTTTGTGGGGGGAGTAGGGTCCTACAATGAGCAGTTCTTC
clone_size: NA; j_call: TRBJ2-2; d_call: TRBD2; v_call: TRBV23-1; cdr3_aa: CASNSGTSEPRNTGELFF; cdr3_nt: TGCGCCAGCAATTCCGGGACTAGCGAACCCAGGAACACCGGGGAGCTGTTTTTT
clone_size: NA; j_call: TRBJ1-2; d_call: NA; v_call: TRBV5-1; cdr3_aa: CASSPRGGDGYTF; cdr3_nt: TGCGCCAGCAGCCCGAGAGGGGGGGATGGCTACACCTTC
clone_size: NA; j_call: TRBJ2-3; d_call: TRBD2; v_call: TRBV7-3; cdr3_aa: CASSLFGGSTDTQYF; cdr3_nt: TGTGCCAGCAGCTTATTCGGGGGGAGCACAGATACGCAGTATTTT
clone_size: NA; j_call: TRBJ2-7; d_call: TRBD2; v_call: TRBV5-4; cdr3_aa: CASSLDGGSSYEQYF; cdr3_nt: TGTGCCAGCAGCTTGGACGGCGGGAGCTCCTACGAGCAGTACTTC
clone_size: NA; j_call: TRBJ1-1; d_call: NA; v_call: TRBV6-2/TRBV6-3; cdr3_aa: CASSSIMNTEAFF; cdr3_nt: TGTGCCAGCAGTTCTATTATGAACACTGAAGCTTTCTTT
clone_size: NA; j_call: TRBJ1-2; d_call: NA; v_call: TRBV2; cdr3_aa: CASIVAGGDYGYTF; cdr3_nt: TGTGCCAGCATTGTGGCAGGAGGCGACTATGGCTACACCTTC
clone_size: NA; j_call: TRBJ1-6; d_call: NA; v_call: TRBV5-6; cdr3_aa: CASLTWGRSIGSPLHF; cdr3_nt: TGTGCCAGCCTCACCTGGGGGCGTAGTATAGGTTCACCCCTCCACTTT
clone_size: NA; j_call: TRBJ2-1; d_call: TRBD2; v_call: TRBV5-1; cdr3_aa: CASTSWSGGEPSYNEQFF; cdr3_nt: TGCGCCAGCACGTCCTGGAGCGGGGGGGAACCGTCCTACAATGAGCAGTTCTTC
clone_size: NA; j_call: TRBJ2-5; d_call: TRBD2; v_call: TRBV5-6; cdr3_aa: CASNRGVTQYF; cdr3_nt: TGTGCCAGCAATCGGGGGGTGACCCAGTACTTC
clone_size: NA; j_call: TRBJ1-2; d_call: TRBD1; v_call: TRBV19; cdr3_aa: CASSFRQGGYTF; cdr3_nt: TGTGCCAGTAGTTTCCGACAGGGTGGCTACACCTTC
clone_size: NA; j_call: TRBJ2-5; d_call: TRBD1; v_call: TRBV9; cdr3_aa: CASSVGGRTGVQETQYF; cdr3_nt: TGTGCCAGCAGCGTAGGCGGCCGGACAGGGGTCCAAGAGACCCAGTACTTC
clone_size: NA; j_call: TRBJ1-3; d_call: TRBD1; v_call: TRBV18; cdr3_aa: CASSPASDRASGNTIYF; cdr3_nt: TGTGCCAGCTCACCAGCTTCGGACAGGGCGTCTGGAAACACCATATATTTT
clone_size: NA; j_call: TRBJ2-2; d_call: NA; v_call: TRBV5-1; cdr3_aa: CASSPLDSNTGELFF; cdr3_nt: TGCGCCAGCAGCCCTTTGGACAGCAACACCGGGGAGCTGTTTTTT
clone_size: NA; j_call: TRBJ1-1; d_call: NA; v_call: TRBV5-8; cdr3_aa: CASSSPSRAMNTEAFF; cdr3_nt: TGTGCCAGCAGCTCGCCATCCAGGGCAATGAACACTGAAGCTTTCTTT
clone_size: NA; j_call: TRBJ2-5; d_call: NA; v_call: TRBV19; cdr3_aa: CASSIVATVLQETQYF; cdr3_nt: TGTGCCAGTAGTATAGTCGCGACAGTCCTCCAAGAGACCCAGTACTTC
clone_size: NA; j_call: TRBJ2-7; d_call: NA; v_call: TRBV18; cdr3_aa: CASSPTGRSYEQYF; cdr3_nt: TGTGCCAGCTCACCCACAGGCCGCTCCTACGAGCAGTACTTC